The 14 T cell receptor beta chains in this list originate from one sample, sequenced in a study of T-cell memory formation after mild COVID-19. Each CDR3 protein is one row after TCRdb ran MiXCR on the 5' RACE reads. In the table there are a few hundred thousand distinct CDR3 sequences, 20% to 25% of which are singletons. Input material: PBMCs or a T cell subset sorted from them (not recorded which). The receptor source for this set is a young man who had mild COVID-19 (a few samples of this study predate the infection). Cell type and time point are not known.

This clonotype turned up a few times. The CDR3 here is CASSPTGQGFYEQYV. The CDR3 DNA sequence: TGTGCCAGCTCACCGACCGGACAGGGTTTCTACGAGCAGTACGTC. The rearrangement uses TRBV18 and TRBJ2-7, with 8 bases identical to TRBD1. Germline lookup yields CDR1 KGHSH and CDR2 LQKENI. The CDR3 extends over 15 amino acids. V trimming: 3 bases; J trimming: 3 bases; junction bases outside the gene matches: 7.

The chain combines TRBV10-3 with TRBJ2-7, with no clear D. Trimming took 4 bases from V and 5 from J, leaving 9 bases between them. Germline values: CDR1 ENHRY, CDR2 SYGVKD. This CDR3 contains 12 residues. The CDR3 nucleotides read TGTGCCATCAGTGTAGAAGGCCACGAGCAGTACTTC. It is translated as CAISVEGHEQYF.

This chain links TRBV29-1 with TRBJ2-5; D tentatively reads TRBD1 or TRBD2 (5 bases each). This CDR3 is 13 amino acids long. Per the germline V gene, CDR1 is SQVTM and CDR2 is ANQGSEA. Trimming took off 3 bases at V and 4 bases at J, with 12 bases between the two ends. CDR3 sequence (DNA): TGCAGCGTTGATCAGTCAGGGAGAGAGACCCAGTACTTC. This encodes CSVDQSGRETQYF.

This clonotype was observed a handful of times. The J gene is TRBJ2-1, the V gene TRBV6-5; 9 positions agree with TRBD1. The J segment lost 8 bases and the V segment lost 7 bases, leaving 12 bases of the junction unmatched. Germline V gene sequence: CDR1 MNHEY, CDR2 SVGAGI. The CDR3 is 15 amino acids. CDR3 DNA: TGTGCCAGCACAAGCCGGGACAGGGAGTTTGATGAGCAGTTCTTC. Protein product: CASTSRDREFDEQFF.

CDR3 DNA: TGTGCCAGCAGCTTAGATCGGGGCAGAAGACAGGGAACGACCAATGAGCAGTTCTTC. Translating it yields CASSLDRGRRQGTTNEQFF. The rearrangement uses TRBV11-3 and TRBJ2-1; 7 bases align to TRBD1. The CDR3 covers 19 residues. The germline gives CDR1 SGHNT, CDR2 YENEEA. Losses at the gene ends were 0 bases for V and 6 bases for J; bases not matched to a gene: 17. Combining the CDR3 with reference TRBV11-3 and TRBJ2-1 gives the whole variable domain EAGVVQSPRYKIIEKKQPVAFWCNPISGHNTLYWYLQNLGQGPELLIRYENEEAVDDSQLPKDRFSAERLKGVDSTLKIQPAELGDSAVYLCASSLDRGRRQGTTNEQFFGPGTRLTVL.

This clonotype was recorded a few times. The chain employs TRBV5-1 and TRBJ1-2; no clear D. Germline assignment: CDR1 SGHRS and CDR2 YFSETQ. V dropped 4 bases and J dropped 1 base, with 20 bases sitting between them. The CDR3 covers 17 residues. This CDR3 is CASSPRMTGPHNYGYTF. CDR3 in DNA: TGCGCCAGCAGCCCGAGGATGACGGGTCCCCATAACTATGGCTACACCTTC.

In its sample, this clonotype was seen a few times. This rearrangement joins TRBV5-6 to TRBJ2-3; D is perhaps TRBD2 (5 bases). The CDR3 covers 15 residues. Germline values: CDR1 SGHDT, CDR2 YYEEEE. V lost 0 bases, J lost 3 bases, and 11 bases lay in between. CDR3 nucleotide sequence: TGTGCCAGCAGCTTGGAACGGGATGGGACAGATACGCAGTATTTT. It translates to CASSLERDGTDTQYF.

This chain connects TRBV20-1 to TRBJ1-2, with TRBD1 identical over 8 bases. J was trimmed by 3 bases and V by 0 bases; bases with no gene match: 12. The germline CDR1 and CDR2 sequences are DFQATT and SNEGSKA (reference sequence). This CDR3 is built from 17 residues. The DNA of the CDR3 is TGCAGTGCTAGAGATGTGGCAGGGGGCGGGGGAGACTATGGCTACACCTTC. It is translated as CSARDVAGGGGDYGYTF.

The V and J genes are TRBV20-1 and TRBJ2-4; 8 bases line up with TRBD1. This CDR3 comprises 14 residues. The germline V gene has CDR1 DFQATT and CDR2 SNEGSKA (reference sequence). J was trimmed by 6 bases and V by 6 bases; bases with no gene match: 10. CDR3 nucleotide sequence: TGCAGTGCCCCCTCGCAGGGGGCGAGAAACATTCAGTACTTC. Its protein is CSAPSQGARNIQYF.

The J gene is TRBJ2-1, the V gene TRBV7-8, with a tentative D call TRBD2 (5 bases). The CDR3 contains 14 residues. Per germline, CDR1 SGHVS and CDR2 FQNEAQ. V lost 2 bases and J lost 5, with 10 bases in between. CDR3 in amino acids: CASSLTRTHNEQFF. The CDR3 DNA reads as TGTGCCAGCAGCTTAACTAGAACCCACAATGAGCAGTTCTTC.

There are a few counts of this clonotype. The CDR3 loop reads CASRNTGTGELFF. The CDR3 DNA reads as TGTGCCAGCAGGAATACAGGCACCGGGGAGCTGTTTTTT. This sequence joins TRBV6-5 and TRBJ2-2, with D perhaps matching TRBD1 (5 bases). The V and J ends lost 6 bases and 4 bases respectively, with 9 bases between them. The CDR3 loop spans 13 amino acids. CDR1 is MNHEY, CDR2 SVGAGI, per germline.

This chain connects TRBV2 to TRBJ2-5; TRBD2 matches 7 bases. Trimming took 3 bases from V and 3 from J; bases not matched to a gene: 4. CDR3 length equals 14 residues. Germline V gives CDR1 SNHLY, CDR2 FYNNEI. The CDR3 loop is CASSDPGGKETQYF. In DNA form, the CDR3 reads TGTGCCAGCAGTGATCCGGGGGGAAAAGAGACCCAGTACTTC.

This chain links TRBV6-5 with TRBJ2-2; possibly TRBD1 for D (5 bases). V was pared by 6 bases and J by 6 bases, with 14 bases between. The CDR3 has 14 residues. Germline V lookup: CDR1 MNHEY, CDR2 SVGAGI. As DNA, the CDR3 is TGTGCCAGCAGCCGGGTGGGGCGGTCCGGGGAGCTGTTTTTT. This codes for CASSRVGRSGELFF.

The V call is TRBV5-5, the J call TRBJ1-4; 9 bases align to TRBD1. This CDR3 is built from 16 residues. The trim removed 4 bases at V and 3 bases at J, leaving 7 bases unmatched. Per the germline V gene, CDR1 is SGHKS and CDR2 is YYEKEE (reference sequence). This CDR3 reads CASSEYRDRANEKLFF. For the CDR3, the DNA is TGTGCCAGCAGCGAGTACCGGGACAGGGCTAATGAAAAACTGTTTTTT.